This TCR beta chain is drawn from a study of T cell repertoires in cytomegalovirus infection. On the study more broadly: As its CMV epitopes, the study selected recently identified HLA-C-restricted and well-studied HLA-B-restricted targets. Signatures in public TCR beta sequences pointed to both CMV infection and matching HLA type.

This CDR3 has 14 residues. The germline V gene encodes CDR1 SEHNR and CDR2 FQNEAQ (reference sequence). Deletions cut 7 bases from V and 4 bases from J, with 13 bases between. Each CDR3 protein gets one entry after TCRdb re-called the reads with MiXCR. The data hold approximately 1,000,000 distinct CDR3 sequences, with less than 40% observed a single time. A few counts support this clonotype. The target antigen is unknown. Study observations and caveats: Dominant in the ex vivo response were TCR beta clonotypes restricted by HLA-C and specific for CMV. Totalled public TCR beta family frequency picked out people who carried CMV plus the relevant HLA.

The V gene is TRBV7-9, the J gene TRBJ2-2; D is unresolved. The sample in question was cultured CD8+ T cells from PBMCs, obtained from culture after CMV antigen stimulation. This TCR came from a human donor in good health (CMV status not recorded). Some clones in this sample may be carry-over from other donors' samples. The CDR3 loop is CASMLHGSTGELFF. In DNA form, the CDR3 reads TGTGCCAGCATGCTCCATGGAAGCACCGGGGAGCTGTTTTTT.